This entry concerns a single T cell receptor beta chain. This CDR3 region has 17 residues. Trimming pared 0 bases from V and 2 bases from J, leaving 16 bases between. Assay used: immunoSEQ multiplex PCR; TCRdb lists only in-frame clones, some missing. The data show about 20,000 clones, with about 77% seen just once and 20% to 30% held by the top ten. The data were obtained in a study of T cells in tumors after PD-1 blockade. The sequencing here drew on PBMCs, taken before anti-PD-1 treatment. The chain is built from TRBV5-3 and TRBJ2-3, with D perhaps TRBD2 (6 bases). TRBV5-3 is annotated as an ORF whose role is uncertain. The source is a human donor with basal cell carcinoma. CDR3 sequence reads: CARSLAWSSGFTDTQYF. The DNA for the CDR3 is TGTGCCAGAAGCTTGGCCTGGAGTAGCGGCTTCACAGATACGCAGTATTTT.